The 31 T cell receptor beta chains below come from one sample, sequenced in a study of T cells in Graves' hyperthyroidism and ophthalmopathy. Amplification yielded TCR beta CDR3 regions, with RNA transcripts as the source. TCR CDR3 regions were first amplified by RT-PCR with HTBI primers. MiXCR was run by TCRdb on the multiplex PCR reads, yielding one entry per CDR3 protein. Among approximately 740,000 distinct CDR3 sequences, less than 15% were seen once, and the ten largest hold about 9.4%. Sequenced: blood. The origin of the receptors is a woman younger than 30 with Graves' hyperthyroidism.

This clonotype was counted at least ten times. The rearrangement uses TRBV18 and TRBJ2-3; D is uncertain. The V and J ends lost 2 bases and 4 bases respectively, with 7 bases between them. The CDR3 spans 13 residues. CDR1 and CDR2 from the germline V gene are KGHSH and LQKENI. CDR3 sequence reads: CASSPIIADTQYF. CDR3 nucleotides: TGTGCCAGCTCACCAATTATCGCAGATACGCAGTATTTT.

This clonotype was observed many times. The chain is built from TRBV7-3 and TRBJ2-1, with no clear D. The germline V gene encodes CDR1 SGHTA and CDR2 FQGTGA. The CDR3 loop spans 14 amino acids. Trimming removed 5 bases at V and 2 bases at J, with 10 bases between. The DNA of the CDR3 is TGTGCCAGCAGCGCCCAAGGCCCCTACAATGAGCAGTTCTTC. It codes for CASSAQGPYNEQFF.

The table lists this clonotype with a few counts. J is TRBJ2-5 and V is TRBV12-3 or TRBV12-4; TRBD1 matches at 9 bases. The V segment lost 3 bases and the J segment 5 bases; nucleotides outside the gene matches: 7. The CDR3 is made up of 15 amino acids. CDR3 bases: TGTGCCAGCAGTTTCCCGGGACAGGGCTTGGAGACCCAGTACTTC. Translation: CASSFPGQGLETQYF.

This clonotype was recorded many times. V gene TRBV15 combines with J gene TRBJ1-5; 7 positions agree with TRBD1. The CDR3 consists of 14 residues. The junction had 6 bases not matched to a gene; V was cut back by 5 bases and J by 5 bases. Germline V lookup: CDR1 LNHNV, CDR2 YYDKDF (reference sequence). The DNA of the CDR3 is TGTGCCACCAGCCCACAGGGGATCCATCAGCCCCAGCATTTT. Its protein is CATSPQGIHQPQHF.

On this clonotype itself: A much larger clone lies one base from this, so it may be a read error. The chain is built from TRBV6-2 or TRBV6-3 and TRBJ1-5; weak D call: TRBD1 (5 bases). This CDR3 has 18 residues. V was clipped by 0 bases and J by 1 base, with 16 bases between them. The germline CDR1 and CDR2 sequences are MNHEY and SVGEGT. The CDR3 protein is CASSYSALQGGSNQPQHF. CDR3 in DNA: TGTGCCAGCAGTTACTCGGCTCTCCAGGGTGGCAGCAATCAGCCCCAGCATTTT.

The rearrangement joins TRBV19 to TRBJ2-1; a weak D match, TRBD2 (5 bases). There are 14 residues in the CDR3. CDR1 and CDR2 (germline): LNHDA, SQIVND (reference sequence). Trimming removed 5 bases at V and 4 bases at J, with 12 bases between. The CDR3 spells CASSFWTGYNEQFF. In DNA form, the CDR3 reads TGTGCCAGTAGTTTTTGGACGGGATACAATGAGCAGTTCTTC.

This sequence joins TRBV6-2 or TRBV6-3 and TRBJ1-1; D is undetermined. The CDR3 spans 14 residues. CDR1 is MNHEY and CDR2 is SVGEGT in the germline V gene. Deletions cut 4 bases from V and 4 bases from J, with 13 bases between. CDR3 nucleotides: TGTGCCAGCAGTTTAATGGTTCGTGGCACTGAAGCTTTCTTT. It codes for CASSLMVRGTEAFF.

This chain links TRBV7-9 with TRBJ1-1; no firm D call. The CDR3 spans 15 residues. Trimming took off 2 bases at V and 4 bases at J, with 14 bases between the two ends. Per the germline V gene, CDR1 is SEHNR and CDR2 is FQNEAQ (reference sequence). CDR3 sequence: CASSLLSAGGTEAFF. The DNA for the CDR3 is TGTGCCAGCAGCTTACTTTCCGCAGGAGGCACTGAAGCTTTCTTT.

With respect to this clonotype: The junction does not match germline at one end; this may be a read error. This chain uses TRBV11-1 with TRBJ2-1; 8 bases agree with TRBD1. The CDR3 loop spans 15 amino acids. The germline V gene has CDR1 SGHAT and CDR2 FQDESV (reference sequence). DNA for the CDR3: TGTGTCAGCAGCCCGGGACAGGATGTTTCAAATGAGCAGTTCTTC. Translated, it gives CVSSPGQDVSNEQFF.

This clonotype came up a few times. The chain recombines TRBV7-2 with TRBJ2-5; perhaps TRBD1 as D (5 bases). CDR3 length: 14 amino acids. V lost 1 base, J lost 7 bases, and 13 bases lay in between. Germline V gives CDR1 SGHTA, CDR2 FQGNSA. The CDR3 sequence is CASSLVGASRTQYF. Written as DNA, the CDR3 is TGTGCCAGCAGCTTAGTAGGGGCGAGTAGGACCCAGTACTTC.

This clonotype was counted at least ten times. The chain is built from TRBV20-1 and TRBJ1-1, with D unresolved. Trimming stripped 3 bases from V and 0 bases from J, with 20 bases between. The length of the CDR3 is 17 residues. CDR1 DFQATT and CDR2 SNEGSKA come from the germline V gene (reference sequence). CDR3 nucleotide sequence: TGCAGTGCTAGGTTCGAGACAAACGGCTATCTGAACACTGAAGCTTTCTTT. Amino acid sequence: CSARFETNGYLNTEAFF.

This clonotype was observed at least ten times. This chain's CDR3 is CASSEWQGRADTQYF. For the CDR3, the DNA is TGTGCCAGCAGTGAATGGCAGGGCCGCGCGGATACGCAGTATTTT. This chain links TRBV2 with TRBJ2-3, with D perhaps TRBD1 (5 bases). V was cut by 2 bases and J by 6 bases, with 15 bases left in between. This CDR3 has 15 amino acids. Germline loops: CDR1 SNHLY, CDR2 FYNNEI.

Details on this clonotype: The CDR3 carries no conserved terminal phenylalanine or tryptophan, so it likely arises from a read error. The genes are TRBV9 and TRBJ2-1; 8 nucleotides agree with TRBD2. The length of the CDR3 is 13 residues. Germline V CDR1 and CDR2: SGDLS, YYNGEE. V lost 2 bases, J lost 7 bases, and 2 bases stayed unmatched. The CDR3 is CASSVSGRNEQFI. CDR3 DNA: TGTGCCAGCAGCGTCAGCGGGAGAAATGAGCAGTTCATC.

This chain connects TRBV4-1 to TRBJ2-4; D is undetermined. The CDR3 length is 16 residues. Trimming left V 1 base short and J 0 bases short, with 10 bases between. Looked up from germline, CDR1 is MGHRA and CDR2 is YSYEKL. The CDR3: CASSQGVLQAKNIQYF. The CDR3 region has the DNA TGCGCCAGCAGCCAAGGGGTCCTCCAAGCCAAAAACATTCAGTACTTC.

The sample holds many counts of this clonotype. J is TRBJ2-1 and V is TRBV19; 11 bases line up with TRBD2. The CDR3 length is 15 residues. Germline CDR1 is LNHDA and CDR2 is SQIVND (reference sequence). The V segment lost 6 bases and the J segment 8 bases; nucleotides outside the gene matches: 9. The CDR3 sequence: CASRRLAGGIHEQFF. CDR3 bases: TGTGCCAGTAGGAGATTAGCGGGAGGGATCCATGAGCAGTTCTTC.

The chain carries TRBV27 and TRBJ2-4; D might be TRBD1 or TRBD2, each matching 7 bases. Trimming removed 6 bases at V and 4 bases at J, with 25 bases between. CDR1 is MNHEY, CDR2 SMNVEV, per germline (reference sequence). The CDR3 is made up of 18 amino acids. CDR3 loop: CASRGTTLGGSGKNIQYF. The CDR3 DNA reads TGTGCCAGCAGGGGGACTACCCTAGGGGGCAGTGGAAAAAACATTCAGTACTTC.

This clonotype was seen a few times. V and J are TRBV7-9 and TRBJ2-3; weak D call: TRBD2 (5 bases). Trimming stripped 2 bases from V and 2 bases from J, with 11 bases between. This CDR3 has 15 residues. Per the germline V gene, CDR1 is SEHNR and CDR2 is FQNEAQ (reference sequence). CDR3 bases: TGTGCCAGCAGCTTAAAGCGGCTGTACACAGATACGCAGTATTTT. Encoded protein: CASSLKRLYTDTQYF. The whole variable domain, remainder taken from reference TRBV7-9 and TRBJ2-3, is DTGVSQNPRHKITKRGQNVTFRCDPISEHNRLYWYRQTLGQGPEFLTYFQNEAQLEKSRLLSDRFSAERPKGSFSTLEIQRTEQGDSAMYLCASSLKRLYTDTQYFGPGTRLTVL.

Of note for this clonotype: A much bigger clone sits one base away, suggesting this may be a read error. The J gene is TRBJ2-7, the V gene TRBV11-2; D remains ambiguous. V gave up 8 bases and J gave up 5 bases, with 16 bases separating them. The CDR3 consists of 13 residues. The germline CDR1 and CDR2 sequences are SGHAT and FQNNGV. CDR3 sequence (DNA): TGTGCCAGCGGCCCCGATCCGGTGGACGAGCAGTACTTC. This encodes CASGPDPVDEQYF.

This clonotype was found many times. The J gene is TRBJ2-7, the V gene TRBV5-6, with D tentatively TRBD1 (6 bases). Trimming removed 6 bases at V and 2 bases at J, with 12 bases between. Germline assignment: CDR1 SGHDT and CDR2 YYEEEE. The CDR3 loop spans 13 amino acids. As DNA, the CDR3 is TGTGCCAGCACCAGGGGTGGCACCTACGAGCAGTACTTC. Amino acids: CASTRGGTYEQYF.

There are many counts of this clonotype. The chain links TRBV20-1 to TRBJ2-7; TRBD2 agrees at 12 bases. The junction had 5 bases not matched to a gene; V was cut back by 1 base and J by 1 base. This CDR3 has 16 amino acids. CDR1 and CDR2 from the germline V gene are DFQATT and SNEGSKA (reference sequence). In nucleotides, the CDR3 is TGCAGTGCTAGAGGTTCACTAGCGGGGGGTTCCTACGAGCAGTACTTC. Translating gives CSARGSLAGGSYEQYF.

This clonotype has only a few counts. V and J are TRBV12-3 or TRBV12-4 and TRBJ2-2; TRBD1 agrees at 9 bases. The CDR3 length is 16 residues. V was clipped by 6 bases and J by 4 bases; unmatched bases: 9. CDR3 bases: TGTGCCAGCAGGCCCACAGGGGGCCCCGGCACCGGGGAGCTGTTTTTT. As protein: CASRPTGGPGTGELFF.

The chain has TRBV11-2 and TRBJ2-1; TRBD1 aligns across 9 bases. CDR3 length: 20 residues. Losses at the gene ends were 1 base for V and 0 bases for J; bases not matched to a gene: 13. Germline assignment: CDR1 SGHAT and CDR2 FQNNGV. The CDR3 coding sequence is TGTGCCAGCAGCTTAGCTCTGGGACAGGGCCTCAAGAGCTCCTACAATGAGCAGTTCTTC. Its translation is CASSLALGQGLKSSYNEQFF.

V and J are TRBV6-1 and TRBJ2-5; 14 bases map to TRBD2. V lost 3 bases and J lost 6; bases outside the gene matches: 9. CDR1 and CDR2 from the germline V gene are MNHNS and SASEGT. The CDR3 runs 17 residues. CDR3 in DNA: TGTGCCAGCAGTGATGGACTAGCGGGAGGACAGGGGAAGACCCAGTACTTC. It codes for CASSDGLAGGQGKTQYF.

The V gene is TRBV5-8, the J gene TRBJ2-1, with 12 bases identical to TRBD2. This CDR3 spans 16 amino acids. Germline-derived CDR1 and CDR2 are SGHTS and YDEGEE. The J segment lost 6 bases and the V segment lost 4 bases, leaving 8 bases of the junction unmatched. The CDR3 nucleotides read TGTGCCAGCAGCCCAAGACTAGCGGGGGCTTTCAATGAGCAGTTCTTC. This codes for CASSPRLAGAFNEQFF.

This clonotype was seen at least ten times. The CDR3 DNA reads TGCAGTGCTAGCGGGAAATACGAGCAGTACTTC. This encodes CSASGKYEQYF. This rearrangement joins TRBV20-1 to TRBJ2-7; maybe TRBD2 (5 bases). V shed 3 bases and J shed 4 bases, with 7 bases lying between them. Germline V CDR1 and CDR2: DFQATT, SNEGSKA (reference sequence). The CDR3 spans 11 residues.

This clonotype occurred a few times. The chain is built from TRBV11-3 and TRBJ1-2, with D possibly matching TRBD1 (5 bases). Germline values: CDR1 SGHNT, CDR2 YENEEA. This CDR3 spans 14 amino acids. V was shortened by 0 bases and J by 8 bases, with 13 bases between the two germline ends. The CDR3 DNA reads TGTGCCAGCAGCTTAGAGTTTAGGGGCGGCGGCTACACCTTC. It yields the protein CASSLEFRGGGYTF. The variable domain in full, with the rest retrieved from reference TRBV11-3 and TRBJ1-2, is EAGVVQSPRYKIIEKKQPVAFWCNPISGHNTLYWYLQNLGQGPELLIRYENEEAVDDSQLPKDRFSAERLKGVDSTLKIQPAELGDSAVYLCASSLEFRGGGYTFGSGTRLTVV.

DNA for the CDR3: TGCGCCAGCAGCCAACGGGAACAAGAGACCCAGTACTTC. Residues: CASSQREQETQYF. The chain couples TRBV4-1 to TRBJ2-5, with D possibly matching TRBD2 (5 bases). The CDR3 is 13 amino acids. V was trimmed by 2 bases and J by 2 bases, leaving 6 bases between them. Germline loops: CDR1 MGHRA, CDR2 YSYEKL.

This clonotype came up many times. The chain couples TRBV24-1 to TRBJ2-2, with TRBD2 matching 7 bases. V was clipped by 0 bases and J by 1 base; unmatched bases: 7. Germline V lookup: CDR1 KGHDR, CDR2 SFDVKD. The CDR3 consists of 18 residues. In DNA form, the CDR3 reads TGTGCCACCAGTGATTTGTGGTCGAGCGGGAAGAACACCGGGGAGCTGTTTTTT. Amino acids: CATSDLWSSGKNTGELFF.

The chain links TRBV2 to TRBJ2-7; possibly TRBD2 for D (5 bases). The CDR3 spans 14 residues. CDR1 is SNHLY, CDR2 FYNNEI, per germline. Trimming took 3 bases from V and 3 from J, leaving 12 bases between them. CDR3 loop: CASSDPGMFYEQYF. The CDR3 DNA reads as TGTGCCAGCAGTGACCCCGGGATGTTCTACGAGCAGTACTTC.

This clonotype was counted many times. V usage is TRBV27 and J usage is TRBJ2-2, with D uncertain. This CDR3 contains 16 residues. V was pared by 3 bases and J by 6 bases, with 17 bases between. CDR1 and CDR2 (germline): MNHEY, SMNVEV (reference sequence). The CDR3 here is CASSFGHLRSPGELFF. The CDR3 DNA follows: TGTGCCAGCAGTTTCGGTCATCTTCGGAGCCCCGGGGAGCTGTTTTTT.

This clonotype was counted at least ten times. The V and J genes are TRBV7-8 and TRBJ2-7; D is unclear. Germline assignment: CDR1 SGHVS and CDR2 FQNEAQ. CDR3 length: 16 residues. Trimming removed 1 base from V and 3 bases from J, with 16 bases in between. Here the CDR3 DNA reads TGTGCCAGCAGCTTAGTTGTACAGCCCTCCGACTACGAGCAGTACTTC. Translating gives CASSLVVQPSDYEQYF.